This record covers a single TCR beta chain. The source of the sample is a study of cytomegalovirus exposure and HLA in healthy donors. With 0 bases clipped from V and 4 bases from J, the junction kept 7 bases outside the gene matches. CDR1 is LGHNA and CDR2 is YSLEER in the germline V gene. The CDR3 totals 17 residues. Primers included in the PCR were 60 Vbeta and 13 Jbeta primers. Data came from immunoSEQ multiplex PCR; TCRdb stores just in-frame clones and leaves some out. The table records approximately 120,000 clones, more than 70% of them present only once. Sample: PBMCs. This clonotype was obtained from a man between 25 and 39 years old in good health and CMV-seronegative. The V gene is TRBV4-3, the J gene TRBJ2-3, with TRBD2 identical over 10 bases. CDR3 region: CASSQDALAGESDTQYF. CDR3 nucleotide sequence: TGCGCCAGCAGCCAAGATGCCCTAGCGGGGGAGTCAGATACGCAGTATTTT.